Presented here are 26 T cell receptor beta chains from one specimen sequenced in a study of OX40 agonist ivuxolimab in advanced cancers. Clones were read by immunoSEQ multiplex PCR, and TCRdb kept only the in-frame ones, dropping some. The sample has more than 50,000 clones, about four fifths seen once. Material: CD4+ or CD8+ T cells sorted from blood, obtained in a trial of the OX40 agonist ivuxolimab. These receptors all come from an adult with an advanced solid tumor such as melanoma, head and neck, liver or kidney cancer.

The rearrangement links TRBV11-2 to TRBJ1-5; 10 nucleotides align to TRBD1. Germline CDR1 SGHAT, CDR2 FQNNGV. V shed 3 bases and J 2 bases; nucleotides not matched to a gene: 7. The CDR3 consists of 17 residues. The CDR3 DNA reads as TGTGCCAGCAGCTTGGTACCGGGACAGGGGCGCAATCAGCCCCAGCATTTT. Its translation is CASSLVPGQGRNQPQHF.

The chain combines TRBV18 with TRBJ2-1; D possibly corresponds to TRBD1 (5 bases). This CDR3 contains 16 residues. Per the germline V gene, CDR1 is KGHSH and CDR2 is LQKENI. The V end was cut by 3 bases, the J end by 6 bases, with 18 bases between. The CDR3 coding sequence is TGTGCCAGCTCACCGTCCGGACACCGCTCACCCAATGAGCAGTTCTTC. It encodes CASSPSGHRSPNEQFF.

The chain has TRBV9 and TRBJ2-3, with D hard to call. V was trimmed by 3 bases and J by 2 bases, leaving 10 bases between them. Germline V gene data show CDR1 as SGDLS and CDR2 as YYNGEE. This CDR3 contains 14 residues. The CDR3 bases are TGTGCCAGCAGCGAGGGAATTTACACAGATACGCAGTATTTT. It is translated as CASSEGIYTDTQYF.

The chain carries TRBV10-1 and TRBJ2-7; 7 nucleotides line up with TRBD2. This CDR3 region has 19 residues. Germline V lookup: CDR1 WNHNN, CDR2 SYGVQD (reference sequence). Losses at the gene ends were 3 bases for V and 3 bases for J; bases not matched to a gene: 20. The CDR3 protein is CASSEASGVKTWFSYEQYF. CDR3 DNA: TGCGCCAGCAGTGAAGCTAGCGGAGTCAAAACGTGGTTTAGCTACGAGCAGTACTTC.

The chain links TRBV5-1 to TRBJ2-1, with TRBD1 matching 8 bases. CDR1 is SGHRS, CDR2 YFSETQ, per germline. V was pared by 4 bases and J by 1 base, with 4 bases of the junction left unmatched. There are 15 residues in the CDR3. The CDR3 DNA sequence: TGCGCCAGCAGCATCGGACAGGGTTCCTACAATGAGCAGTTCTTC. Protein product: CASSIGQGSYNEQFF.

The rearrangement links TRBV7-6 to TRBJ2-5; TRBD1 matches at 11 bases. V was clipped by 1 base and J by 8 bases; unmatched bases: 6. This CDR3 is 15 amino acids long. CDR1 and CDR2 (germline): SGHVS, FNYEAQ. CDR3 in amino acids: CASSLEGTGGITQYF. In DNA form, the CDR3 reads TGTGCCAGCAGCTTAGAAGGGACAGGGGGTATTACCCAGTACTTC.

V is TRBV4-2 and J is TRBJ2-1; 7 positions match TRBD2. CDR1 is LGHNA and CDR2 is YNFKEQ in the germline V gene. With V trimmed by 3 bases and J by 8 bases, 13 bases remained unmatched. The CDR3 runs 16 residues. The CDR3: CASSQPRGGIGDEQFF. The CDR3 region has the DNA TGTGCCAGCAGCCAGCCCCGGGGAGGGATCGGGGATGAGCAGTTCTTC.

The sample holds a few counts of this clone. The chain employs TRBV7-2 and TRBJ1-6, with 12 bases identical to TRBD1. CDR1 is SGHTA, CDR2 FQGNSA, per germline. The CDR3 length is 15 residues. J gave up 10 bases and V 5 bases, and 6 bases lay outside the gene matches. The CDR3 loop reads CASSVSGTGGSPLHF. CDR3 nucleotide sequence: TGTGCCAGCAGCGTTTCCGGGACAGGGGGCTCACCCCTCCACTTT.

In its sample, this clone ranks as medium-sized. The chain joins TRBV30 to TRBJ2-1; D is possibly TRBD2 (6 bases). Germline lookup yields CDR1 GTSNPN and CDR2 SVGIG (reference sequence). Trimming stripped 3 bases from V and 5 bases from J, with 14 bases between. The CDR3 runs 14 residues. The CDR3 DNA sequence: TGTGCCTGGAGGGGGGGTGAACAGGACAATGAGCAGTTCTTC. Its translation: CAWRGGEQDNEQFF. The whole variable domain, remainder taken from reference TRBV30 and TRBJ2-1, is SQTIHQWPATLVQPVGSPLSLECTVEGTSNPNLYWYRQAAGRGLQLLFYSVGIGQISSEVPQNLSASRPQDRQFILSSKKLLLSDSGFYLCAWRGGEQDNEQFFGPGTRLTVL.

V is TRBV6-5 and J is TRBJ1-2; the D gene is possibly TRBD1 (6 bases). The CDR3 covers 14 residues. Trimming cost V 6 bases and J 3 bases, with 14 bases left between them. The germline V gene has CDR1 MNHEY and CDR2 SVGAGI. The CDR3 reads CASSYRVRDYGYTF. In DNA form, the CDR3 reads TGTGCCAGCAGCTACAGGGTTAGGGACTATGGCTACACCTTC.

The chain is built from TRBV25-1 and TRBJ2-1; D could derive from TRBD1 or TRBD2 (5 bases each). Germline V CDR1 and CDR2: MGHDK, SYGVNS. The CDR3 consists of 15 residues. V lost 4 bases and J lost 7, with 17 bases in between. CDR3 residues: CASSAVGTWGNEQFF. The CDR3 coding sequence is TGTGCCAGCAGTGCAGTCGGGACCTGGGGGAATGAGCAGTTCTTC.

This clone has just a few counts. The chain joins TRBV2 to TRBJ2-7, with D possibly being TRBD1 (6 bases). Germline V gene sequence: CDR1 SNHLY, CDR2 FYNNEI. Trimming removed 8 bases from V and 3 bases from J, with 11 bases in between. CDR3 length: 12 residues. CDR3 in amino acids: CASQDSHYEQYF. As DNA, the CDR3 is TGTGCCAGCCAGGACAGCCACTACGAGCAGTACTTC.

The J gene is TRBJ2-1, the V gene TRBV7-6, with 11 bases that match TRBD2. CDR1 and CDR2 (germline): SGHVS, FNYEAQ. The CDR3 totals 17 residues. V was clipped by 1 base and J by 8 bases; unmatched bases: 10. The CDR3, as DNA: TGTGCCAGCAGCTTAGGGGGACTAGCGGAAGGGTGGTATGAGCAGTTCTTC. Translating it yields CASSLGGLAEGWYEQFF.

Points on this clone: The junction and the germline gene differ at one end; a read error may be behind it. The same CDR3 is also encoded by other DNA sequences in this sample. This chain connects TRBV6-5 to TRBJ1-1; a possible D gene is TRBD1 (5 bases). There are 15 residues in the CDR3. CDR1 and CDR2 (germline): MNHEY, SVGAGI. Here the CDR3 reads CASSYPTGKNTEAFF. CDR3 sequence (DNA): TGTGCCAGCAGTTACCCCACAGGAAAGAACACTGAAGCCTTCTTT.

The genes are TRBV10-3 and TRBJ2-5; 10 bases fit TRBD2. The CDR3 extends over 15 amino acids. Trimming cost V 4 bases and J 5 bases; bases outside gene matches: 7. Per the germline V gene, CDR1 is ENHRY and CDR2 is SYGVKD. For the CDR3, the DNA is TGTGCCATCAGTGCCGGGACTAGCGTTTACGAGACCCAGTACTTC. This translates into CAISAGTSVYETQYF.

This clone was observed a few times. Germline and junction disagree at one end, which may indicate a read error. V and J are TRBV19 and TRBJ1-1; D not certain. The CDR3 totals 16 residues. CDR1 LNHDA and CDR2 SQIVND come from the germline V gene (reference sequence). The CDR3 is CASSIEQRLLKTEAFF. In DNA form, the CDR3 reads TGTGCCAGTAGTATAGAGCAGAGACTCCTGAAGACTGAAGCTTTCTTT.

The chain has TRBV11-1 and TRBJ2-7, with a tentative D call TRBD1 (6 bases). There are 16 residues in the CDR3. Trimming took 5 bases from V and 8 from J, leaving 25 bases between them. CDR1 SGHAT and CDR2 FQDESV come from the germline V gene (reference sequence). Here the CDR3 reads CASSHQPRTETWKQYF. CDR3 coding DNA: TGTGCCAGCAGCCACCAACCCAGGACAGAGACTTGGAAGCAGTACTTC.

This clone was found a few times. This chain connects TRBV7-9 to TRBJ1-1; 9 bases map to TRBD1. V trimming: 5 bases; J trimming: 5 bases; junction bases outside the gene matches: 9. The CDR3 length is 15 residues. Germline assignment: CDR1 SEHNR and CDR2 FQNEAQ (reference sequence). The CDR3 DNA follows: TGTGCCAGCAGCACCACGGACAGGGGATTAACTGAAGCTTTCTTT. Its translation: CASSTTDRGLTEAFF.

This sequence joins TRBV5-1 and TRBJ1-6; D gene unclear. Germline CDR1 SGHRS, CDR2 YFSETQ. This CDR3 spans 16 amino acids. Trimming left V 1 base short and J 6 bases short, with 14 bases between. The CDR3 nucleotides read TGCGCCAGCAGCTTGAATTTTCGTGGTAGTAATTCACCCCTCCACTTT. Residues: CASSLNFRGSNSPLHF.

The chain links TRBV28 to TRBJ1-2, with 11 bases fitting TRBD1. Trimming removed 6 bases from V and 6 bases from J; junction bases left unmatched: 6. This CDR3 is built from 14 residues. Germline lookup yields CDR1 MDHEN and CDR2 SYDVKM. For the CDR3, the DNA is TGTGCCAGCAGCACCGGGACAGGGGGAAATGGCTACACCTTC. It encodes CASSTGTGGNGYTF.

This chain links TRBV5-4 with TRBJ2-1, with 13 nucleotides matching TRBD2. J was trimmed by 3 bases and V by 5 bases; bases with no gene match: 5. The CDR3 is 16 amino acids. The germline V gene encodes CDR1 SGHNT and CDR2 YYREEE (reference sequence). CDR3 sequence reads: CASSRGTSGIYNEQFF. CDR3 coding DNA: TGTGCCAGCAGTCGTGGGACTAGCGGGATCTACAATGAGCAGTTCTTC.

The V gene is TRBV27, the J gene TRBJ2-6, with D uncertain. In germline, CDR1 is MNHEY, CDR2 SMNVEV (reference sequence). The CDR3 totals 15 residues. The ends were cut back, 1 base at V and 0 bases at J, with 4 bases in the middle. The DNA of the CDR3 is TGTGCCAGCAGTTTATGGCCCTCTGGGGCCAACGTCCTGACTTTC. As protein: CASSLWPSGANVLTF. Supplemented by reference TRBV27 and TRBJ2-6, the full variable domain reads EAQVTQNPRYLITVTGKKLTVTCSQNMNHEYMSWYRQDPGLGLRQIYYSMNVEVTDKGDVPEGYKVSRKEKRNFPLILESPSPNQTSLYFCASSLWPSGANVLTFGAGSRLTVL.

This chain links TRBV7-2 with TRBJ2-7; D is possibly TRBD2 (6 bases). Germline CDR1 and CDR2: SGHTA and FQGNSA. Trimming took off 2 bases at V and 2 bases at J, with 13 bases between the two ends. CDR3 length: 15 residues. The CDR3 here is CASSLIPGGAYEQYF. CDR3 bases: TGTGCCAGCAGCTTAATCCCAGGAGGGGCCTACGAGCAGTACTTC.

DNA for the CDR3: TGTGCCAGCAGCTTAGCGGCTAGCGGGAGGTGGGGTACGCAGTATTTT. Protein product: CASSLAASGRWGTQYF. The chain employs TRBV7-6 and TRBJ2-3; TRBD2 matches at 11 bases. Germline lookup yields CDR1 SGHVS and CDR2 FNYEAQ. The CDR3 contains 16 residues. J lost 8 bases, V lost 0 bases, and 7 bases had no gene match.

The chain has TRBV6-5 and TRBJ2-5; D is perhaps TRBD1 or TRBD2 (5 bases each). The J call may not be correct, given that the DNA end is closer to TRBJ2-7. Germline-derived CDR1 and CDR2 are MNHEY and SVGAGI. The CDR3 runs to 15 residues. In nucleotides, the CDR3 is TGTGCCAGCAGTTACTCGGGACCCAGTACCAACGAGCAGTACTTC. Amino acids: CASSYSGPSTNEQYF.

This clone was found once. J is TRBJ2-3 and V is TRBV11-2; 12 nucleotides match TRBD2. CDR3 size: 16 residues. The J segment lost 3 bases and the V segment lost 5 bases, leaving 6 bases of the junction unmatched. The V gene's germline CDR1 is SGHAT and CDR2 FQNNGV. DNA for the CDR3: TGTGCCAGCAGCCAGACTAGCGGGGGTTGGACAGATACGCAGTATTTT. This translates into CASSQTSGGWTDTQYF.